This T cell receptor (beta chain) was recovered during a study of cytomegalovirus exposure and HLA in healthy donors. Assay: immunoSEQ multiplex PCR; the TCRdb copy retains only in-frame clones and omits some. Of 120,000 to 150,000 clones in the sample, around nine tenths were seen once. This clone came up a few times. Its specificity is unknown. Study-level results: Investigators reported about 160 TCR beta chains as tied to cytomegalovirus. There were three CMV-associated chains whose specificity for CMV antigens was confirmed in vitro. The tendency of first-cohort TCR clusters to co-occur in the 120 validation repertoires was the finding of a later analysis.

V lost 5 bases, J lost 4 bases, and 18 bases lay in between. Germline CDR1 SGHDN, CDR2 FVKESK. This CDR3 is 15 amino acids long. The donors were part of the roughly 120-subject validation cohort, which stood apart from the roughly 680-subject first cohort. The sample taken for sequencing was PBMCs. The chain employs TRBV14 and TRBJ2-7; perhaps TRBD2 as D (6 bases). The sequence was obtained from a man aged 18 to 29 in good health and CMV-seropositive. The CDR3 DNA follows: TGTGCCAGCAGCGCGGGGTCAGCGTATGGGTACGAGCAGTACTTC. Protein sequence: CASSAGSAYGYEQYF.